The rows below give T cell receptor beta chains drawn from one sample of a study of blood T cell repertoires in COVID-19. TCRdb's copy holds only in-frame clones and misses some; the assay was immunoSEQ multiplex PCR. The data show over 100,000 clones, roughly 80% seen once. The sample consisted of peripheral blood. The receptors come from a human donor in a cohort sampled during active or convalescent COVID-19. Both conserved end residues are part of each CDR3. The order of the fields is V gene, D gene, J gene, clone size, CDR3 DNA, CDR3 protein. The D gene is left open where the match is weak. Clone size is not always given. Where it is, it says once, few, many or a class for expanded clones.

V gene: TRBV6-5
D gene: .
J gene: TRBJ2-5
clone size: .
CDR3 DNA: TGTGCCAGCAGTTACACGGGAGTGGAGACCCAGTACTTC
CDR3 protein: CASSYTGVETQYF

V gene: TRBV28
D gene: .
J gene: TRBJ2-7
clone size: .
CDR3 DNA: TGTGCCAGCACCAGCTCCTACGAGCAGTACTTC
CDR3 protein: CASTSSYEQYF

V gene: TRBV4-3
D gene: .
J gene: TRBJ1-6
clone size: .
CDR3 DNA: TGCGCCAGCAGCCTAGGAGGCGGGGCGCTAAGCTCACCCCTCCACTTT
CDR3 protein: CASSLGGGALSSPLHF

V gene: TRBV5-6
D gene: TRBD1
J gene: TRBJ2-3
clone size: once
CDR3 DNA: TGTGCCAGCAGCTTGGCCGGGACAGGGGTCACAGATACGCAGTATTTT
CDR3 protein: CASSLAGTGVTDTQYF

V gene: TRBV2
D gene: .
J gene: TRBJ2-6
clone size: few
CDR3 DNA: TGTGCCAGCCAGGCAGTCTCTGGGGCCAACGTCCTGACTTTC
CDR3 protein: CASQAVSGANVLTF

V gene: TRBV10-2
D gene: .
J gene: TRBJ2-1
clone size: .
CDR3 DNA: TGCGCCAGCAGTGGCCCTACGCCTAGACAGAACAATGAGCAGTTCTTC
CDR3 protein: CASSGPTPRQNNEQFF

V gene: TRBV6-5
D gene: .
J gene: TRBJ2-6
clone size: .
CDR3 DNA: TGTGCCAGCCGAGGATCTGGGGCCAACGTCCTGACTTTC
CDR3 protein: CASRGSGANVLTF

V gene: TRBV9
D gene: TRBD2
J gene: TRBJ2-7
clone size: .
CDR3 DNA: TGTGCCAGCAGCGTAGGCAGCGGGAGGGCCCCGGAGCAGTACTTC
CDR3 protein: CASSVGSGRAPEQYF

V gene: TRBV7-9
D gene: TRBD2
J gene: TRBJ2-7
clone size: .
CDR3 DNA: TGTGCCAGCACCCGAGCGGGGGGCGGCGAGCAGTACTTC
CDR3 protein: CASTRAGGGEQYF

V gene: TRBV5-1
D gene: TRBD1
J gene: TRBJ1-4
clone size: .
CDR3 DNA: TGCGCCAGCAGCGCGACAGGGGCTCAAAATGAAAAACTGTTTTTT
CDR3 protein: CASSATGAQNEKLFF

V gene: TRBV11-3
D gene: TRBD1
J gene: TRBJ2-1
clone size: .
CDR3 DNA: TGTGCCAGCAGCACGGGACAGTGGGACAATGAGCAGTTCTTC
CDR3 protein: CASSTGQWDNEQFF

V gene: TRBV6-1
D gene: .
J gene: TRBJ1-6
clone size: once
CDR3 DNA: TGTGCCAGCAGTGAAGGCCACGGGAATTCACCCCTCCACTTT
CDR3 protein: CASSEGHGNSPLHF

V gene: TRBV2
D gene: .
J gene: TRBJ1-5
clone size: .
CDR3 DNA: TGTGCCAGCAGTGTACGGGGGAAGCAGCCCCAGCATTTT
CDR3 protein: CASSVRGKQPQHF

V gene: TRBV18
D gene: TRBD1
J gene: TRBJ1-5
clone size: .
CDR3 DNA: TGTGCCAGCTCACCACCGGGACAGATCAATCAGCCCCAGCATTTT
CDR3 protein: CASSPPGQINQPQHF

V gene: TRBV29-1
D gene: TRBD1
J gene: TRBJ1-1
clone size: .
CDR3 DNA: TGCAGCGATACCGGGACAGATTCCCCGGAAGCTTTCTTT
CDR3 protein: CSDTGTDSPEAFF

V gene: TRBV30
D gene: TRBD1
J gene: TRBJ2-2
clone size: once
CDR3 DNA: TGTGCCGCGGGACAGGGGGTCCCCGGGGAGCTGTTTTTT
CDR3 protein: CAAGQGVPGELFF

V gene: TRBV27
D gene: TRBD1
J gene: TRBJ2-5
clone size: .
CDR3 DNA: TGTGCCAGTAGACAGGGGAACCAAGAGACCCAGTACTTC
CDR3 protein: CASRQGNQETQYF

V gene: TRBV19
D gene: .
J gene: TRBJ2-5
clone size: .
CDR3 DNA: TGTGCCAGTAGTATGGAGGGCGGCCCAACGGCCCAGTACTTC
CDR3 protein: CASSMEGGPTAQYF

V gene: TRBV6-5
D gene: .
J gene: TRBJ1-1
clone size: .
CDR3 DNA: TGTGCCAGCAGTTATGATGCACGGGGGGGAACTGAAGCTTTCTTT
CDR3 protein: CASSYDARGGTEAFF

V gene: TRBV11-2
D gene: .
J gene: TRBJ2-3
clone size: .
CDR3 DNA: TGTGCCAGCAGCTCCTCGAGAAATACGCAGTATTTT
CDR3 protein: CASSSSRNTQYF

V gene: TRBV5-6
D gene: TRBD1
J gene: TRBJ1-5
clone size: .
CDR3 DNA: TGTGCCAGCAGCGCGGGGACAGGGGGCGTAGGGCAGCCCCAGCATTTT
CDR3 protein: CASSAGTGGVGQPQHF

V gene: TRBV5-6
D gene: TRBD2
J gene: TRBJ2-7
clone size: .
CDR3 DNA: TGTGCCAGCAGCAAAGCGGGAGGCTACGAGCAGTACTTC
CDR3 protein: CASSKAGGYEQYF

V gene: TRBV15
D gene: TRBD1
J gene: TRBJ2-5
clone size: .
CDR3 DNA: TGTGCCACCAGCAGAGATCCTGGGGCAGGGGGAGAGACCCAGTACTTC
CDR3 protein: CATSRDPGAGGETQYF

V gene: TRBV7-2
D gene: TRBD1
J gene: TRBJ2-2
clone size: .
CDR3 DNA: TGTGCCAGCAGCCGGGACAGCATTAGTACCGGGGAGCTGTTTTTT
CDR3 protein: CASSRDSISTGELFF

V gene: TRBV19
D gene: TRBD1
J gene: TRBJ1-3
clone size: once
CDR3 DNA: TGTGCCTCCTCCGGGACAGGGGGATTTGGAAACACCATATATTTT
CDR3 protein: CASSGTGGFGNTIYF

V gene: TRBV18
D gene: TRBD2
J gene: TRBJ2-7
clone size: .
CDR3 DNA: TGTGCCAGCTCACCCGGGGGAAGCGGGGTTTGGACCTACGAGCAGTACTTC
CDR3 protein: CASSPGGSGVWTYEQYF

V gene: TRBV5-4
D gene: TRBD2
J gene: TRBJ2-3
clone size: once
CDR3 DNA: TGTGCCAGCAGCCCGGGGACTAGCGGGGGAGGTACGCAGTATTTT
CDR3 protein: CASSPGTSGGGTQYF

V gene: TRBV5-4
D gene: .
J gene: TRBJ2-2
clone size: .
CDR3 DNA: TGTGCCAGCAGCTTGGGAGGGCCCGGGGAGCTGTTTTTT
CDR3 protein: CASSLGGPGELFF

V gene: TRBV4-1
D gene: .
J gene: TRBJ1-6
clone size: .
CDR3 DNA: TGCGCCAGCAGCCTAAACAGTGGTTACTATAATTCACCCCTCCACTTT
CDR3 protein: CASSLNSGYYNSPLHF

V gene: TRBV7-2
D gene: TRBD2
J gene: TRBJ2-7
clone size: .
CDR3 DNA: TGTGCCAGCAGCTTATTGGGGCTAGCGGACTACGAGCAGTACTTC
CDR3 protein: CASSLLGLADYEQYF

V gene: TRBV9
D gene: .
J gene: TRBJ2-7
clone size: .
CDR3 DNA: TGTGCCAGCAGCGTAGGTGCCGGGACTGCCGGCTACGAGCAGTACTTC
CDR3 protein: CASSVGAGTAGYEQYF

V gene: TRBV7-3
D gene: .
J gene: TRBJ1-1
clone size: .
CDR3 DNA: TGTGCCAGCAGCTTAATAGGGGAGGTGGCTTTCTTT
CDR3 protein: CASSLIGEVAFF

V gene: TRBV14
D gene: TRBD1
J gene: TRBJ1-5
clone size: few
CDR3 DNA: TGTGCCAGCAGCCAAGGACAGGGAAGGCCCCAGCATTTT
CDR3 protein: CASSQGQGRPQHF

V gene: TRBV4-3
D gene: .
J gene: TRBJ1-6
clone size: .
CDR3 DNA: TGCGCCAGCAGCCAAGAGGGGAGCTCCTATAATTCACCCCTCCACTTT
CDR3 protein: CASSQEGSSYNSPLHF

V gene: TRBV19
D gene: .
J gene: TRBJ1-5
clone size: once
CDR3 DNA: TGTGCCAGTAGTATAATACAGAGCAATCAGCCCCAGCATTTT
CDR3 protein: CASSIIQSNQPQHF

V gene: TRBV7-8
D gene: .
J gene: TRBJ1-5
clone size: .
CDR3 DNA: TGTGCCAGCGGCCCCAGAGGTTGGAACAATCAGCCCCAGCATTTT
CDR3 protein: CASGPRGWNNQPQHF

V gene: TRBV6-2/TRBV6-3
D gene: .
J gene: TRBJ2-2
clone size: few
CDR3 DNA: TGTGCCAGCAGTTACATAGCTATCGGGGAGCTGTTTTTT
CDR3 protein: CASSYIAIGELFF

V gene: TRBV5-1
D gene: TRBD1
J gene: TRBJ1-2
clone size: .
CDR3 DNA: TGCGCCAGCAGCTTGGCCGCCTTCGGACAGGGGAGCTACACCTTC
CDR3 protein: CASSLAAFGQGSYTF

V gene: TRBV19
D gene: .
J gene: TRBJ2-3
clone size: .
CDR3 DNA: TGTGCCAGTAGTCCCACCTTCTGGCAGGGGCAATTAGATACGCAGTATTTT
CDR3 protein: CASSPTFWQGQLDTQYF

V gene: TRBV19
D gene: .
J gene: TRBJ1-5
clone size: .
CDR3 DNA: TGTGCCAGTAGTATGGCAAGGGGCCGCAATCAGCCCCAGCATTTT
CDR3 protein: CASSMARGRNQPQHF

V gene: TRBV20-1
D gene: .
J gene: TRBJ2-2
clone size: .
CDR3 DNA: TGCAGTGCTAGTCAGAACAGGCCGAACACCGGGGAGCTGTTTTTT
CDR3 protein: CSASQNRPNTGELFF

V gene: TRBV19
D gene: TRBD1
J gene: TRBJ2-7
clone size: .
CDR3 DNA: TGTGCCAGTAGTATGTGGACAGGGGAGACCTACGAGCAGTACTTC
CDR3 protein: CASSMWTGETYEQYF

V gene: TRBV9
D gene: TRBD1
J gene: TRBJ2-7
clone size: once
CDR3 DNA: TGTGCCAGCAGCGTAGCCCCAGGGGGCTACGAGCAGTACTTC
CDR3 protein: CASSVAPGGYEQYF